These T cell receptor beta chains were read from a single sample in a study of T cell responses to AZD1222 COVID-19 vaccine. Clones were sequenced by immunoSEQ multiplex PCR, and TCRdb holds only the in-frame ones, with some missing. The data hold 130,000 to 150,000 clones, with about 92% observed a single time. The sample here was peripheral blood, taken 28 days after the second AZD1222 dose. These receptors were collected from an adult who received the AZD1222 COVID-19 vaccine. CDR3s include the opening cysteine and the closing phenylalanine or tryptophan. The D gene is left open where the match is weak. Only part of the rows carry a size: once, few, many, or a class if the clone is expanded.

abundance,d_gene,v_gene,j_gene,CDR3aa,CDR3nt
once,.,TRBV4-1,TRBJ2-1,CASSQVLDRSSYNEQFF,TGCGCCAGCAGCCAAGTCCTGGACAGAAGCTCCTACAATGAGCAGTTCTTC
.,.,TRBV6-1,TRBJ2-2,CASSETIKNTGELFF,TGTGCCAGCAGTGAAACTATTAAGAACACCGGGGAGCTGTTTTTT
once,.,TRBV29-1,TRBJ2-7,CSVADFTAGPSYEQYF,TGCAGCGTTGCCGATTTTACAGCGGGTCCGTCATACGAGCAGTACTTC
.,.,TRBV7-2,TRBJ1-2,CASSLQGADGYGYTF,TGTGCCAGCAGCTTACAGGGTGCTGACGGCTATGGCTACACCTTC
.,.,TRBV19,TRBJ2-1,CASSTGISSYNEQFF,TGTGCCAGTAGTACAGGGATTAGCTCCTACAATGAGCAGTTCTTC
.,.,TRBV24-1,TRBJ1-2,CATPPRRSYGYTF,TGTGCCACCCCCCCCCGCCGGTCCTATGGCTACACCTTC
.,.,TRBV7-3,TRBJ2-1,CASSLRERNEQFF,TGTGCCAGCAGCTTACGGGAGAGGAATGAGCAGTTCTTC
.,.,TRBV5-1,TRBJ1-1,CASSFAANTEAFF,TGCGCCAGCAGCTTCGCAGCCAACACTGAAGCTTTCTTT
.,.,TRBV11-3,TRBJ2-7,CASRLGGLSSYEQYF,TGTGCCAGCAGACTGGGGGGTCTTAGCTCCTACGAGCAGTACTTC
.,TRBD1,TRBV6-2/TRBV6-3,TRBJ2-1,CASSYAPGTGTYNEQFF,TGTGCCAGCAGTTACGCCCCCGGGACAGGAACTTACAATGAGCAGTTCTTC
once,.,TRBV4-1,TRBJ2-5,CASSQNPQAETQYF,TGCGCCAGCAGCCAAAACCCACAGGCAGAGACCCAGTACTTC
.,.,TRBV7-2,TRBJ1-3,CASRPQGTSGNTIYF,TGTGCCAGCAGACCGCAGGGAACCTCTGGAAACACCATATATTTT
.,TRBD1,TRBV6-5,TRBJ1-2,CASSYSNLGQGYTF,TGTGCCAGCAGTTACTCGAACCTGGGACAGGGCTACACCTTC
few,TRBD1,TRBV19,TRBJ2-7,CASSTSTGDLEQYF,TGTGCCAGTAGTACGTCCACAGGGGATCTCGAGCAGTACTTC
.,.,TRBV18,TRBJ1-5,CASSGGRGNQPQHF,TGTGCCAGCTCGGGGGGGAGAGGCAATCAGCCCCAGCATTTT
.,TRBD1,TRBV29-1,TRBJ2-7,CSAEDRANYEQYF,TGCAGCGCTGAAGACAGGGCGAACTACGAGCAGTACTTC
.,.,TRBV7-3,TRBJ2-1,CASSLSSRNEQFF,TGTGCCAGCAGCTTAAGCAGTCGAAATGAGCAGTTCTTC
.,TRBD1,TRBV7-2,TRBJ1-2,CASSPGTGVSNGYTF,TGTGCCAGCAGCCCCGGGACAGGGGTATCGAATGGCTACACCTTC
.,.,TRBV6-6,TRBJ2-6,CASSLGGLSSGANVLTF,TGTGCCAGCAGTCTGGGGGGACTCTCATCTGGGGCCAACGTCCTGACTTTC
.,.,TRBV3-1/TRBV3-2,TRBJ2-7,CASSQERDGKRTTTGQYF,TGTGCCAGCAGCCAAGAAAGGGACGGAAAGAGGACGACTACGGGGCAGTACTTC
.,.,TRBV28,TRBJ2-2,CASSLYTGELFF,TGTGCCAGCAGTTTATATACCGGGGAGCTGTTTTTT
.,TRBD2,TRBV5-4,TRBJ2-1,CASTIFRGSGRGDNEQFF,TGTGCCAGCACCATATTCAGGGGTAGCGGGAGGGGGGACAATGAGCAGTTCTTC
few,.,TRBV7-3,TRBJ2-2,CASSLMGGSGNTGELFF,TGTGCCAGCAGCTTAATGGGTGGTAGCGGGAACACCGGGGAGCTGTTTTTT
.,TRBD2,TRBV9,TRBJ2-1,CASSRGSRNEQFF,TGTGCCAGCAGCCGCGGGAGTAGGAATGAGCAGTTCTTC
once,TRBD2,TRBV5-4,TRBJ2-7,CASGDLAGGPYEQYF,TGTGCCAGCGGAGACCTAGCGGGAGGGCCCTACGAGCAGTACTTC
once,TRBD1,TRBV4-3,TRBJ1-6,CASSQDPGQGISPLHF,TGCGCCAGCAGCCAAGACCCTGGACAGGGGATCTCACCCCTCCACTTT